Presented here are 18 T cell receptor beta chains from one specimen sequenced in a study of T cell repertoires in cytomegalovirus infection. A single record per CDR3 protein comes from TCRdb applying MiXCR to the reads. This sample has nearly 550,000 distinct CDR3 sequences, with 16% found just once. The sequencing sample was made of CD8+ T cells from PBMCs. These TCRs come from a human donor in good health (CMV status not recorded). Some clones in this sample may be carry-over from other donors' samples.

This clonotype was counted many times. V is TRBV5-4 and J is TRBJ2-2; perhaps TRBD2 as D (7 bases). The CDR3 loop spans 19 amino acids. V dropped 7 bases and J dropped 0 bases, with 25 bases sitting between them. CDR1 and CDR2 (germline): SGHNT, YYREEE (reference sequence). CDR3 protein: CASALKHRGASANTGELFF. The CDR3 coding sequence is TGTGCCAGCGCCCTTAAGCACCGGGGGGCATCCGCGAACACCGGGGAGCTGTTTTTT.

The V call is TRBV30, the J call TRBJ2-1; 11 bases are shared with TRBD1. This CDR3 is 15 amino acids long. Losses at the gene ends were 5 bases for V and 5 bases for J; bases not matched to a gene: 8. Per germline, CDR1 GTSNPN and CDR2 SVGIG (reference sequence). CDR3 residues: CAWAEDRGLNNEQFF. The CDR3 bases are TGTGCCTGGGCCGAGGACAGGGGGCTTAACAATGAGCAGTTCTTC.

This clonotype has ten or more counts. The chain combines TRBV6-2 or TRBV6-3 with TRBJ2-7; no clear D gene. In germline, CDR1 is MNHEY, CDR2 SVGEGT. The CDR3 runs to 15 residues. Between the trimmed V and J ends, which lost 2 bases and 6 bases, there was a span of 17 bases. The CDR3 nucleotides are TGTGCCAGCAGTTACCACCTTCAATCTCCCGGCGAGCAGTACTTC. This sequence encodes CASSYHLQSPGEQYF.

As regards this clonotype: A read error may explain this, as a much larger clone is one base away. The CDR3 bases are TGTGCCAGCAGCCCCAATTACGGGGGGGCTGGCAATGAGCAGTTCTTC. This translates into CASSPNYGGAGNEQFF. V usage is TRBV14 and J usage is TRBJ2-1; 8 nucleotides line up with TRBD2. The CDR3 runs 16 residues. Germline assignment: CDR1 SGHDN and CDR2 FVKESK. The junction had 11 bases not matched to a gene; V was cut back by 4 bases and J by 6 bases.

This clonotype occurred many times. The CDR3 DNA reads as TGTGCCAGCAGCTTAGCGCCCCGGGGGAGCACAGATACGCAGTATTTT. Amino acid sequence: CASSLAPRGSTDTQYF. V is TRBV7-8 and J is TRBJ2-3; D perhaps matches TRBD2 (6 bases). The CDR3 has 16 amino acids. Trimming pared 0 bases from V and 0 bases from J, leaving 10 bases between. In germline, CDR1 is SGHVS, CDR2 FQNEAQ.

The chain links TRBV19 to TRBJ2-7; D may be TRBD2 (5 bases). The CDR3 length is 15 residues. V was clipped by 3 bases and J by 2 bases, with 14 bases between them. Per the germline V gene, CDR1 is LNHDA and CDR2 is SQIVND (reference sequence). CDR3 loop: CASSMGFEGAYEQYF. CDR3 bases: TGTGCCAGTAGTATGGGGTTCGAGGGAGCCTACGAGCAGTACTTC.

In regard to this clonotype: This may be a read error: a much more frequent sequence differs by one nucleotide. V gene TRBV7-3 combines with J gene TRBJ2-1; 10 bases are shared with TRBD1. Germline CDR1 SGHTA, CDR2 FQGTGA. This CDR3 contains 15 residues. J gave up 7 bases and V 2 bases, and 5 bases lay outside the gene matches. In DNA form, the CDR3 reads TGTGCCAGCAGCTTAGACAGGGGGCTAGTAAATGAGCAGTTCTTC. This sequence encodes CASSLDRGLVNEQFF.

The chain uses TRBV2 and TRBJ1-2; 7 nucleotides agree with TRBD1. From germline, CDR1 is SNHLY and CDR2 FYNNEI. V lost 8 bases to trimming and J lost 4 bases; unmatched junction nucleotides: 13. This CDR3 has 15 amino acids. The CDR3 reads CASGSVVPGGYGYTF. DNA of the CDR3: TGTGCCAGCGGGTCGGTCGTTCCAGGGGGCTATGGCTACACCTTC. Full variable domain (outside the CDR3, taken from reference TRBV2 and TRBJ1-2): EPEVTQTPSHQVTQMGQEVILRCVPISNHLYFYWYRQILGQKVEFLVSFYNNEISEKSEIFDDQFSVERPDGSNFTLKIRSTKLEDSAMYFCASGSVVPGGYGYTFGSGTRLTVV.

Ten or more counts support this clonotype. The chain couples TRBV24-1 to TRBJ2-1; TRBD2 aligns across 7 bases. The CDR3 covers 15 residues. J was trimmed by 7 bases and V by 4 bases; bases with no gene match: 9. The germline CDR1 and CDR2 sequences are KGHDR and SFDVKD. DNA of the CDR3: TGTGCCACCAGTGACCGACCTAGCGGAGAAAATGAGCAGTTCTTC. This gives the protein CATSDRPSGENEQFF.

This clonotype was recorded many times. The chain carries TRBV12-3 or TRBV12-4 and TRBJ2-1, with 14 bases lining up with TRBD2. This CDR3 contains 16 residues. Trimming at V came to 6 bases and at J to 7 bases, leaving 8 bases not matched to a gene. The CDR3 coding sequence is TGTGCCAGCAGCGCGACGAGACTAGCGGGGGGGAATGAGCAGTTCTTC. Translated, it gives CASSATRLAGGNEQFF.

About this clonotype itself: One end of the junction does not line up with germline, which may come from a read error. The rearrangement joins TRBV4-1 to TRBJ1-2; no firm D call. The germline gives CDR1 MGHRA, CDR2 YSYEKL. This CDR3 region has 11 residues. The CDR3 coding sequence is TGTGCCAGCAGCCATAACTATGGCTACACCTTC. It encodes CASSHNYGYTF.

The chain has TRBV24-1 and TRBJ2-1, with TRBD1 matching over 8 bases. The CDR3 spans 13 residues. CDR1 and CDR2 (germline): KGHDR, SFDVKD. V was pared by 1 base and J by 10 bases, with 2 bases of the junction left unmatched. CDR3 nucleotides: TGTGCCACCAGTGATTTCGGGACAGGCGAGCAGTTCTTC. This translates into CATSDFGTGEQFF.

CDR3 DNA sequence: TGTGCCAGCAGATACAGGGACAAGAACGAAAAACTGTTTTTT. Translation gives CASRYRDKNEKLFF. V gene TRBV6-1 combines with J gene TRBJ1-4, with D possibly matching TRBD1 (6 bases). The CDR3 sequence is 14 residues long. Trimming pared 6 bases from V and 8 bases from J, leaving 16 bases between. Germline V gives CDR1 MNHNS, CDR2 SASEGT.

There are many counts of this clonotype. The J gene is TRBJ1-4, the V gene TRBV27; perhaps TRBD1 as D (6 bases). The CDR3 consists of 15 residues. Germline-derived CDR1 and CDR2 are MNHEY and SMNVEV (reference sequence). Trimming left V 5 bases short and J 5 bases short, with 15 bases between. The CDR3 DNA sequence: TGTGCCAGCAGTAAGAGGGGGACTCTAAATGAAAAACTGTTTTTT. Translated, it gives CASSKRGTLNEKLFF.

The CDR3 DNA follows: TGTGCCAGCACAAAAGGACCGGGACACCTAACTTTC. Its protein product is CASTKGPGHLTF. The V gene is TRBV12-3 or TRBV12-4, the J gene TRBJ2-6; TRBD1 is a possible D gene (6 bases). The CDR3 runs 12 residues. V was shortened by 7 bases and J by 19 bases, with 20 bases between the two germline ends.

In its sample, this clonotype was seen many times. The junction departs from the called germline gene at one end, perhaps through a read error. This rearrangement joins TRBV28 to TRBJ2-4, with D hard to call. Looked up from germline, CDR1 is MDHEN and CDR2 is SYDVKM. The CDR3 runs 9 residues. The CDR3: CASSPPHVF. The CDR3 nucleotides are TGTGCCAGCAGTCCCCCACATGTCTTC.

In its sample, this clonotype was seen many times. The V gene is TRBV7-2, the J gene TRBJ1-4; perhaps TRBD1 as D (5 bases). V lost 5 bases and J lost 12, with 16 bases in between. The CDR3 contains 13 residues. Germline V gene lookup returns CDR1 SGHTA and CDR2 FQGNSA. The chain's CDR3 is CASSPSGGRELFF. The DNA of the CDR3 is TGTGCCAGCAGCCCCTCGGGGGGTAGGGAACTGTTTTTT.

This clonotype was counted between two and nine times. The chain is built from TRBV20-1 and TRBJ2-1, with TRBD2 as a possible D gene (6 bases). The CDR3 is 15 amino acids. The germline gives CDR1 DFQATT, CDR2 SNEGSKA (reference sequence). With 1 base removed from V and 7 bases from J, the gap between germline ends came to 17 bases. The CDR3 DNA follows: TGCAGTGCTAGAGTCCTTGCGGGAAGAATGAATGAGCAGTTCTTC. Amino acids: CSARVLAGRMNEQFF.